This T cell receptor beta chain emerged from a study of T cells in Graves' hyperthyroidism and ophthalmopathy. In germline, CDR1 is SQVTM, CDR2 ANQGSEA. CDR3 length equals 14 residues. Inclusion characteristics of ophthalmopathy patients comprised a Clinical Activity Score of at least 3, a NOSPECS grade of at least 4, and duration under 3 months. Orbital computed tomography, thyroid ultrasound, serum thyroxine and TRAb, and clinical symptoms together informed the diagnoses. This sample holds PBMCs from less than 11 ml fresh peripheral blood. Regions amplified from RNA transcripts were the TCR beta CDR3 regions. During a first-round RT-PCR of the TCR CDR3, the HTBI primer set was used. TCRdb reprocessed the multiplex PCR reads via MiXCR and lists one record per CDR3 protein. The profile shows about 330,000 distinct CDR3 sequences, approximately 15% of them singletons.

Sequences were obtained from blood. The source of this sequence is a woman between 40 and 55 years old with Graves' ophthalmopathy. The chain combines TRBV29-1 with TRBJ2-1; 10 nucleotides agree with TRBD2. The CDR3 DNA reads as TGCAATGTTTCCGGGACTAGCGCCTACAATGAGCAGTTCTTC. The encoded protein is CNVSGTSAYNEQFF.